Following are 11 T cell receptor beta chains from one sample sequenced in a study of PD-1 blockade in classical Hodgkin lymphoma. Indicated time point: newly diagnosed, previously untreated cHL patient sample. Sequencing was performed with immunoSEQ multiplex PCR; in TCRdb, only in-frame clones are kept and a portion is missing. The sample contains about 15,000 clones, 84% of which appear only once. Sequenced material: peripheral blood mononuclear cells (PBMCs). The receptors here all came from a human donor with classical Hodgkin lymphoma.

J is TRBJ2-1 and V is TRBV7-3; D is undetermined. The CDR3 is 13 amino acids. CDR1 SGHTA and CDR2 FQGTGA come from the germline V gene. Between the trimmed V and J ends, which lost 3 bases and 4 bases, there was a span of 7 bases. This chain's CDR3 is CASSFDSYNEQFF. DNA for the CDR3: TGTGCCAGCAGCTTCGACTCTTACAATGAGCAGTTCTTC.

This clone occurred once. The chain combines TRBV11-2 with TRBJ2-7; TRBD2 matches at 7 bases. The V gene end was trimmed by 1 base and the J gene end by 2 bases; junction bases not matched to a gene: 5. The CDR3 covers 15 residues. The germline gives CDR1 SGHAT, CDR2 FQNNGV. The chain's CDR3 is CASSLVLAEAYEQYF. CDR3 sequence (DNA): TGTGCCAGCAGCTTAGTCCTAGCGGAAGCCTACGAGCAGTACTTC. The whole variable domain, remainder taken from reference TRBV11-2 and TRBJ2-7, is EAGVAQSPRYKIIEKRQSVAFWCNPISGHATLYWYQQILGQGPKLLIQFQNNGVVDDSQLPKDRFSAERLKGVDSTLKIQPAKLEDSAVYLCASSLVLAEAYEQYFGPGTRLTVT.

In DNA, the CDR3 is TGTGCCAGCAGTGAAGTCGCTAGCGGGTCAGATACGCAGTATTTT. Protein: CASSEVASGSDTQYF. V and J are TRBV2 and TRBJ2-3, with 8 bases identical to TRBD2. Germline CDR1 is SNHLY and CDR2 is FYNNEI. The CDR3 is made up of 15 amino acids. V shed 1 base, J shed 4 bases, and the junction held 4 bases outside the gene matches.

The chain couples TRBV28 to TRBJ2-1; D may be TRBD2 (5 bases). There are 13 residues in the CDR3. Germline CDR1 MDHEN, CDR2 SYDVKM. Trimming stripped 3 bases from V and 5 bases from J, with 8 bases between. CDR3 loop: CASSFLADNEQFF. The CDR3 nucleotides read TGTGCCAGCAGTTTCCTAGCCGACAATGAGCAGTTCTTC.

This clone was seen a handful of times. This chain connects TRBV6-6 to TRBJ1-2; the D is unclear. V lost 6 bases and J 11 bases, leaving 13 bases between the germline ends. Germline V CDR1 and CDR2: MNHNY, SVGAGI (reference sequence). This CDR3 is 11 amino acids long. The CDR3 reads CASSPLLGYTF. The DNA of the CDR3 is TGTGCCAGCAGCCCGCTTCTCGGGTACACCTTC.

This chain uses TRBV19 with TRBJ1-5; 9 nucleotides agree with TRBD1. CDR3 size: 14 residues. The germline gives CDR1 LNHDA, CDR2 SQIVND (reference sequence). The V segment lost 8 bases and the J segment 5 bases; nucleotides outside the gene matches: 7. CDR3 in amino acids: CASWETGGDQPQHF. In DNA form, the CDR3 reads TGTGCCAGTTGGGAAACAGGGGGCGATCAGCCCCAGCATTTT.

The chain has TRBV29-1 and TRBJ2-7, with D possibly called TRBD1 or TRBD2 (7 bases each). The CDR3 extends over 13 amino acids. The V gene lost 5 bases and the J gene lost 1 base, with 12 bases spanning the gap. Germline V gives CDR1 SQVTM, CDR2 ANQGSEA. This CDR3 reads CSVRQGGSYEQYF. The DNA of the CDR3 is TGCAGCGTTCGCCAGGGGGGGTCCTACGAGCAGTACTTC.

This chain connects TRBV6-1 to TRBJ1-6; D perhaps matches TRBD1 (6 bases). This CDR3 is 16 amino acids long. The V gene lost 4 bases and the J gene lost 7 bases, with 17 bases spanning the gap. Germline-derived CDR1 and CDR2 are MNHNS and SASEGT. The CDR3 reads CASSARGRGENSPLHF. The CDR3 DNA sequence: TGTGCCAGCAGTGCGAGGGGTAGGGGGGAGAATTCACCCCTCCACTTT.

In this sample, this clone turned up once. The chain links TRBV5-1 to TRBJ2-7; maybe TRBD2 (6 bases). CDR1 and CDR2 (germline): SGHRS, YFSETQ. V lost 0 bases, J lost 6 bases, and 13 bases lay in between. The CDR3 spans 14 residues. The CDR3 coding sequence is TGCGCCAGCAGCTTGGTGACTAGGCCTTCCGAGCAGTACTTC. Residues: CASSLVTRPSEQYF.

The J gene is TRBJ2-5, the V gene TRBV7-9; 10 nucleotides match TRBD2. The CDR3 is made up of 15 amino acids. Germline V gene sequence: CDR1 SEHNR, CDR2 FQNEAQ (reference sequence). J gave up 5 bases and V 2 bases, and 5 bases lay outside the gene matches. CDR3 residues: CASSLSSGSGETQYF. The CDR3 region has the DNA TGTGCCAGCAGCTTATCTAGCGGGAGTGGGGAGACCCAGTACTTC.

The V call is TRBV7-8, the J call TRBJ2-1, with a weak D call TRBD2 (5 bases). Germline V gives CDR1 SGHVS, CDR2 FQNEAQ. Trimming took off 2 bases at V and 2 bases at J, with 10 bases between the two ends. This CDR3 is built from 15 residues. CDR3 sequence reads: CASSLPGLPYNEQFF. CDR3 DNA sequence: TGTGCCAGCAGCTTACCAGGACTTCCCTACAATGAGCAGTTCTTC.